Each of the 15 T cell receptor beta chains below was sequenced from the same sample in a study of blood T cell repertoires in COVID-19. The method was immunoSEQ multiplex PCR; TCRdb's version includes in-frame clones alone and lacks a portion of them. Of a few hundred thousand clones in the sample, about 88% were seen once. Sequenced: peripheral blood. Receptors were obtained from a man in his 60s who had recovered from COVID-19.

The chain is built from TRBV7-3 and TRBJ2-6, with a weak D call TRBD2 (7 bases). CDR1 is SGHTA and CDR2 is FQGTGA in the germline V gene. The CDR3 is 18 amino acids. V was clipped by 5 bases and J by 0 bases, with 17 bases between them. CDR3: CASSTTTGRGSGANVLTF. CDR3 nucleotide sequence: TGTGCCAGCAGCACAACCACAGGGAGGGGCTCTGGGGCCAACGTCCTGACTTTC.

This rearrangement joins TRBV5-1 to TRBJ1-2; 9 bases agree with TRBD1. The CDR3 consists of 16 residues. CDR1 and CDR2 from the germline V gene are SGHRS and YFSETQ. Trimming removed 4 bases from V and 3 bases from J; junction bases left unmatched: 10. DNA for the CDR3: TGCGCCAGCAGCAGTCCGGACAGGGGTATGCACTATGGCTACACCTTC. Its translation is CASSSPDRGMHYGYTF.

The genes are TRBV9 and TRBJ2-1, with 12 bases matching TRBD2. The germline gives CDR1 SGDLS, CDR2 YYNGEE. Trimming took 0 bases from V and 6 from J; bases not matched to a gene: 4. The CDR3 runs 16 residues. The CDR3 protein is CASSVVGTSGFNEQFF. The DNA for the CDR3 is TGTGCCAGCAGCGTAGTGGGGACTAGCGGGTTCAATGAGCAGTTCTTC.

The rearrangement joins TRBV19 to TRBJ2-7; perhaps TRBD1 as D (6 bases). The CDR3 is 13 amino acids. CDR1 is LNHDA, CDR2 SQIVND, per germline (reference sequence). V gave up 3 bases and J gave up 7 bases, with 13 bases separating them. This CDR3 is CASSMVQGWEQYF. The CDR3 DNA sequence: TGTGCCAGTAGTATGGTCCAGGGGTGGGAGCAGTACTTC.

The chain joins TRBV24-1 to TRBJ1-5, with D possibly being TRBD1 (5 bases). The CDR3 contains 13 residues. Germline V CDR1 and CDR2: KGHDR, SFDVKD. V was pared by 0 bases and J by 9 bases, with 8 bases between. CDR3: CATSDLPGGPQHF. The CDR3 coding sequence is TGTGCCACCAGTGATTTGCCGGGGGGGCCCCAGCATTTT.

This chain connects TRBV4-2 to TRBJ2-2, with TRBD1 matching 7 bases. Trimming cost V 4 bases and J 1 base; bases outside gene matches: 12. The CDR3 length is 18 residues. The germline CDR1 and CDR2 sequences are LGHNA and YNFKEQ. CDR3 loop: CASSRFHDRALNTGELFF. CDR3 sequence (DNA): TGTGCCAGCAGCCGATTCCATGACAGGGCCTTGAACACCGGGGAGCTGTTTTTT.

This sequence joins TRBV6-5 and TRBJ1-1; 10 bases line up with TRBD1. The CDR3 has 14 amino acids. Trimming removed 2 bases from V and 3 bases from J; junction bases left unmatched: 0. Per germline, CDR1 MNHEY and CDR2 SVGAGI. CDR3 sequence reads: CASSYGTGDTEAFF. CDR3 DNA sequence: TGTGCCAGCAGTTACGGGACAGGGGACACTGAAGCTTTCTTT.

This chain connects TRBV7-9 to TRBJ1-2; 8 bases match TRBD1. V shed 5 bases and J 7 bases; nucleotides not matched to a gene: 12. Germline CDR1 reads SEHNR; CDR2 reads FQNEAQ (reference sequence). The CDR3 sequence is 15 residues long. CDR3 amino acids: CASSLLQGAESGYTF. The CDR3, as DNA: TGTGCCAGCAGCCTTCTTCAGGGGGCTGAAAGTGGCTACACCTTC.

This rearrangement joins TRBV2 to TRBJ1-4; 7 positions agree with TRBD1. V trimming: 6 bases; J trimming: 4 bases; junction bases outside the gene matches: 5. The CDR3 consists of 14 residues. CDR1 is SNHLY, CDR2 FYNNEI, per germline. CDR3 coding DNA: TGTGCCAGCAGGAAGCAGGGGGTTAATGAAAAACTGTTTTTT. Amino acids: CASRKQGVNEKLFF.

A single count supports this clone. V usage is TRBV6-5 and J usage is TRBJ1-2; TRBD1 matches 9 bases. There are 15 residues in the CDR3. Unmatched junction bases numbered 7, after V lost 0 bases and J lost 8 bases. The germline CDR1 and CDR2 sequences are MNHEY and SVGAGI. As DNA, the CDR3 is TGTGCCAGCAGTTACTCGTATTGGACAGGGGAAGGCTACACCTTC. Translation gives CASSYSYWTGEGYTF.

CDR3 sequence (DNA): TGCGCCAGCAGCCAAGGAACGGTCATGAACACTGAAGCTTTCTTT. Protein product: CASSQGTVMNTEAFF. V and J are TRBV4-1 and TRBJ1-1; unclear D gene. CDR1 MGHRA and CDR2 YSYEKL come from the germline V gene. The CDR3 is 15 residues long. Trimming removed 1 base at V and 0 bases at J, with 9 bases between.

The chain couples TRBV5-6 to TRBJ1-4; TRBD1 aligns across 7 bases. Germline CDR1 is SGHDT and CDR2 is YYEEEE. J gave up 0 bases and V 4 bases, and 0 bases lay outside the gene matches. The length of the CDR3 is 14 residues. The CDR3 DNA reads TGTGCCAGCAGCCAGGGGGCAACTAATGAAAAACTGTTTTTT. The encoded protein is CASSQGATNEKLFF.

V and J are TRBV7-9 and TRBJ2-5, with TRBD1 identical over 9 bases. CDR1 SEHNR and CDR2 FQNEAQ come from the germline V gene (reference sequence). V shed 4 bases and J 4 bases; nucleotides not matched to a gene: 13. CDR3 length: 17 residues. CDR3 nucleotides: TGTGCCAGCAGCTCGCCAGACAGGGGGATATCCGGAGAGACCCAGTACTTC. It codes for CASSSPDRGISGETQYF.

The V call is TRBV12-5, the J call TRBJ2-3, with D possibly being TRBD2 (5 bases). Germline values: CDR1 LGHNT, CDR2 FRNRAP. Trimming stripped 6 bases from V and 7 bases from J, with 20 bases between. The CDR3 is made up of 15 amino acids. CDR3 residues: CASGNPGLEGYTQYF. CDR3 in DNA: TGTGCTAGTGGGAACCCCGGCCTCGAGGGATATACGCAGTATTTT.

This clone has only a few counts. V usage is TRBV27 and J usage is TRBJ1-3, with a tentative D call TRBD1 (6 bases). The germline V gene encodes CDR1 MNHEY and CDR2 SMNVEV (reference sequence). CDR3 size: 15 residues. Trimming removed 6 bases at V and 3 bases at J, with 15 bases between. The DNA for the CDR3 is TGTGCCAGCAGAATGTCAGGGGCTGATGGAAACACCATATATTTT. Translated, it gives CASRMSGADGNTIYF.